The T cell receptor beta chain under discussion was sequenced for a study of shared clonotypes between healthy human individuals. General study results and limits: A reduction in generation probabilities was seen for non-shared clonotypes relative to those shared by all four donors.

Researchers divided each subset's genomic DNA evenly across several immunoSEQ plates. Some clones are missing from TCRdb's copy, which holds only in-frame ones; the method was immunoSEQ multiplex PCR. The data hold about 600,000 clones, with roughly 98% observed a single time. Germline loops: CDR1 SQVTM, CDR2 ANQGSEA. This CDR3 has 13 residues. V dropped 5 bases and J dropped 7; count of bases not matched to a gene: 4. Only CD45RO-negative cells positively selected for CCR7 counted as naive CD8 cells, so terminally differentiated effector memory CD45RA+ cells were excluded. Recent acute infections and vaccinations were absent in the healthy HIV-negative adult donors. On this clone: Its antigen is still unknown.

This TCR derives from a man aged 25-45 years in good health. Sequenced: naive CD8+ T cells sorted from blood. The V and J genes are TRBV29-1 and TRBJ1-4; TRBD1 matches at 10 bases. CDR3 residues: CSVFGTGAEKLFF. CDR3 bases: TGCAGCGTTTTCGGGACAGGGGCTGAAAAACTGTTTTTT.